This TCR beta chain was sequenced in a study of shared clonotypes between healthy human individuals. V gave up 5 bases and J gave up 5 bases; unmatched junction bases: 16. Per the germline V gene, CDR1 is LNHDA and CDR2 is SQIVND (reference sequence). This CDR3 has 18 residues. Splitting of each subset's genomic DNA was done evenly across several immunoSEQ plates. Generated by immunoSEQ multiplex PCR, the TCRdb table keeps only in-frame clones and is missing some. The sample records around 720,000 clones, roughly 72% being singletons. The receptor comes from a woman aged 25-40 years in good health. The V gene is TRBV19, the J gene TRBJ2-5, with 11 positions matching TRBD2. The sample comprised memory CD4+ T cells sorted from blood. The subset was: CD45RA-negative fraction. CDR3 in DNA: TGTGCCAGTAGTCCCTTTCCTTTACTAGCGGGAGTGGGGGAGACCCAGTACTTC. Encoded protein: CASSPFPLLAGVGETQYF. Full variable domain (outside the CDR3, taken from reference TRBV19 and TRBJ2-5): DGGITQSPKYLFRKEGQNVTLSCEQNLNHDAMYWYRQDPGQGLRLIYYSQIVNDFQKGDIAEGYSVSREKKESFPLTVTSAQKNPTAFYLCASSPFPLLAGVGETQYFGPGTRLLVL.